This TCR beta chain was identified during a study of cytomegalovirus exposure and HLA in healthy donors. Findings of the study overall: The later analysis indicated that the majority of CMV-associated TCR beta chains appeared HLA-restricted.

This CDR3 spans 13 amino acids. Losses at the gene ends were 4 bases for V and 5 bases for J; bases not matched to a gene: 7. The germline V gene encodes CDR1 SQVTM and CDR2 ANQGSEA. Worth noting for this clone: Antigen unknown.

The PCR contained 60 Vbeta and 13 Jbeta primers. The data were produced by immunoSEQ multiplex PCR, yet TCRdb's version contains in-frame clones alone and is incomplete. The table includes about 69,000 clones, about 78% detected once. The genes are TRBV29-1 and TRBJ2-5, with 7 bases fitting TRBD2. Specimen: PBMCs. This TCR was recovered from a man younger than 35 in good health and CMV-seronegative. The CDR3 DNA follows: TGCAGCGTTGGGGAGGGCCCTTGGGAGACCCAGTACTTC. Translation gives CSVGEGPWETQYF.